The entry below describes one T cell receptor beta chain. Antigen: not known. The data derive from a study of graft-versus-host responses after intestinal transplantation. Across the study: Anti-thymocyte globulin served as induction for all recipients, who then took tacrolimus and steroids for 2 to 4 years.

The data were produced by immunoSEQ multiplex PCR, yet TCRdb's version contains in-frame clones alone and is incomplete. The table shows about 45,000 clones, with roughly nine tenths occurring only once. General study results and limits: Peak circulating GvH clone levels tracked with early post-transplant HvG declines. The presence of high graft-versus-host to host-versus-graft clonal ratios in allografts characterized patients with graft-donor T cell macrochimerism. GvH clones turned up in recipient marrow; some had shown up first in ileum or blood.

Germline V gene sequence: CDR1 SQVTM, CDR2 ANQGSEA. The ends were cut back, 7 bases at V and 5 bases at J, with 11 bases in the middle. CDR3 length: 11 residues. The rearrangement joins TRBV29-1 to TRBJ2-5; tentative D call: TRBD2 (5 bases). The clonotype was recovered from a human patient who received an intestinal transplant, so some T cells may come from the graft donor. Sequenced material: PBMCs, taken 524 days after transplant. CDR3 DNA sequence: TGCAGCGGCGGGTTGCCGGAGACCCAGTACTTC. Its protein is CSGGLPETQYF.